This T cell receptor beta chain was found in a study of control samples from healthy donors and cancer patients. The assay was immunoSEQ multiplex PCR, and TCRdb's table has in-frame clones only and misses some. There are 130,000 or so clones in the sample; 91% occur only once, and 7.1% lies in the top ten. The CDR3 is 15 amino acids. V was trimmed by 6 bases and J by 0 bases, leaving 14 bases between them. Germline V gene data show CDR1 as MRHNA and CDR2 as SNTAGT. Sample: blood. The source is a man in his late teens or twenties in good health. The gene calls are TRBV6-4 and TRBJ1-2, with TRBD1 as a possible D gene (6 bases). The chain's CDR3 is CASSPEGGANYGYTF. In DNA, the CDR3 is TGTGCCAGCAGCCCCGAGGGGGGGGCTAACTATGGCTACACCTTC.